This T cell receptor beta chain was captured in a study of immune evolution from preneoplasia to lung adenocarcinoma. Broader study findings: Clonality was highest in normal lung, lower in later-stage lesions apparently.

Premalignant or tumor cells were enriched by macro-dissection after pathologic assessment. Assay: immunoSEQ multiplex PCR; the TCRdb copy retains only in-frame clones and omits some. The repertoire holds about 12,000 clones, with more than 75% as singletons. Concerning this clone: Antigen unknown.

This sequence was found in a person between 50 and 69 years old with lung adenocarcinoma. Sequenced: FFPE tissue from an adenomatous hyperplasia lung lesion. The subset here: atypical adenomatous hyperplasia (AAH), lung preneoplasia.

CDR3 DNA: TGTGCCAGCAGCCCCACCGGGAACAGCTCCTACGAGCAGTACTTC. It translates to CASSPTGNSSYEQYF. The chain joins TRBV7-3 to TRBJ2-7; D possibly corresponds to TRBD2 (5 bases). CDR3 size: 15 residues. V was cut by 5 bases and J by 0 bases, with 14 bases left in between. Germline V gene data show CDR1 as SGHTA and CDR2 as FQGTGA.